This TCR beta chain is from a study of Ad26.COV2.S vaccination and SARS-CoV-2 variants. Whole-study results and caveats: Measurement of non-spike TCR breadth gave similar results in vaccine and placebo recipients. Total responses of T cells may have been underestimated by the analyses of TCR breadth and depth.

A remark on this clone: The antigen remains undetermined.

Measured with immunoSEQ multiplex PCR; TCRdb has only the in-frame clones, and not every one. The table includes 400,000 to 500,000 clones, around 89% detected once. Regarding treatment: 15 to 20 received Ad26.COV2.S at low or high dose, single or two shots; about 5 received placebo; per-sample allocation not given. Collection of samples fell on day 63 after the first vaccine or placebo injection. The donor was a Boston adult aged 18-55 years. V shed 3 bases and J shed 2 bases, with 7 bases lying between them. CDR1 SGHVS and CDR2 FNYEAQ come from the germline V gene. This CDR3 region has 13 residues. The sample was peripheral blood, taken in a trial of Ad26.COV2.S vaccine versus placebo. The clonotype originates from a person between 18 and 65 years old who received the Ad26.COV2.S COVID-19 vaccine or a placebo. The V and J genes are TRBV7-6 and TRBJ1-2; perhaps TRBD1 as D (5 bases). The CDR3 region is CASSFSGNYGYTF. The DNA of the CDR3 is TGTGCCAGCAGCTTCTCAGGGAACTATGGCTACACCTTC.